One and the same sample provided the 26 T cell receptor beta chains below, sequenced in a study of identical twins. MiXCR was run by TCRdb on the 5' RACE reads, yielding one entry per CDR3 protein. The data contain roughly 350,000 distinct CDR3 sequences, about 12% of them seen just once; the ten biggest clones take up about 7%. These sequences were also reported in another study, on yellow fever vaccine responses in identical twins.

The sequenced sample was CD8+ T cells sorted from blood. All receptors come from a woman aged 18-35 years in good health.

This clonotype was recorded a few times. V usage is TRBV7-8 and J usage is TRBJ2-1; D might be TRBD2 (7 bases). This CDR3 comprises 14 residues. The germline gives CDR1 SGHVS, CDR2 FQNEAQ. The V gene lost 1 base and the J gene lost 10 bases, with 14 bases spanning the gap. This chain's CDR3 is CASSLERGTTEQFF. The CDR3 DNA sequence: TGTGCCAGCAGCTTAGAGAGGGGGACTACCGAGCAGTTCTTC.

This clonotype was seen more than once but under ten times. The genes are TRBV20-1 and TRBJ1-1, with a tentative D call TRBD1 (6 bases). Per the germline V gene, CDR1 is DFQATT and CDR2 is SNEGSKA (reference sequence). V lost 3 bases and J 5 bases, leaving 16 bases between the germline ends. The CDR3 is 14 residues long. The CDR3 protein is CSARARDIGTEAFF. CDR3 bases: TGCAGTGCTAGGGCGAGGGACATTGGGACTGAAGCTTTCTTT.

Many counts were recorded for this clonotype. The rearrangement links TRBV20-1 to TRBJ2-5; 12 nucleotides match TRBD2. This CDR3 spans 18 amino acids. The V segment lost 0 bases and the J segment 5 bases; nucleotides outside the gene matches: 13. The germline CDR1 and CDR2 sequences are DFQATT and SNEGSKA (reference sequence). CDR3 in DNA: TGCAGTGCTAGAGATCTCTACCCTAGCGGGGGGGTGTTCGAGACCCAGTACTTC. Encoded protein: CSARDLYPSGGVFETQYF.

This clonotype was counted a few times. The J gene is TRBJ2-7, the V gene TRBV6-5; D possibly corresponds to TRBD2 (6 bases). Germline CDR1 is MNHEY and CDR2 is SVGAGI. The V and J ends lost 5 bases and 4 bases respectively, with 21 bases between them. The CDR3 totals 16 residues. This CDR3 reads CASSHPTRRDGYEQYV. The CDR3 nucleotides are TGTGCCAGCAGTCACCCGACTAGGCGAGACGGGTACGAGCAGTACGTC.

This clonotype occurred a few times. J is TRBJ1-1 and V is TRBV5-1; D gene unclear. CDR1 and CDR2 from the germline V gene are SGHRS and YFSETQ. V was shortened by 0 bases and J by 3 bases, with 6 bases between the two germline ends. This CDR3 is 13 amino acids long. CDR3 region: CASSLGWDTEAFF. CDR3 nucleotide sequence: TGCGCCAGCAGCTTGGGATGGGACACTGAAGCTTTCTTT.

This clonotype was detected ten times or more. The chain links TRBV12-3 or TRBV12-4 to TRBJ2-1; tentative D call: TRBD2 (6 bases). Between the trimmed V and J ends, which lost 6 bases and 6 bases, there was a span of 18 bases. The CDR3 length is 15 residues. CDR3 protein: CASSYPGTLSNEQFF. Written as DNA, the CDR3 is TGTGCCAGCAGCTATCCCGGGACTTTGTCCAATGAGCAGTTCTTC.

The V gene is TRBV5-5, the J gene TRBJ2-7; 10 nucleotides align to TRBD1. CDR3 length: 18 amino acids. In germline, CDR1 is SGHKS, CDR2 YYEKEE (reference sequence). V gave up 3 bases and J gave up 3 bases; unmatched junction bases: 15. The CDR3 DNA reads TGTGCCAGCAGCTACCGGGACAGGGGCTTGGGCTACCACTACGAGCAGTACTTC. Translating gives CASSYRDRGLGYHYEQYF.

The chain links TRBV4-1 to TRBJ2-2; TRBD1 matches 7 bases. The ends lost 3 bases at V and 3 bases at J; junction bases unmatched: 7. CDR1 and CDR2 (germline): MGHRA, YSYEKL. This CDR3 comprises 16 residues. The CDR3 region is CASSQPTTGDTGELFF. CDR3 nucleotide sequence: TGCGCCAGCAGCCAGCCGACTACAGGGGACACCGGGGAGCTGTTTTTT.

This clonotype appeared a few times. This sequence joins TRBV15 and TRBJ2-7; the D is unclear. V gave up 0 bases and J gave up 7 bases, with 7 bases separating them. The CDR3 spans 12 residues. Germline CDR1 is LNHNV and CDR2 is YYDKDF (reference sequence). CDR3 in DNA: TGTGCCACCAGCAGAGATCTACGGGAGCAGTACTTC. Residues: CATSRDLREQYF.

The chain joins TRBV9 to TRBJ1-1; D remains ambiguous. The CDR3 covers 17 residues. V was clipped by 0 bases and J by 4 bases, with 19 bases between them. CDR1 and CDR2 from the germline V gene are SGDLS and YYNGEE. CDR3 amino acids: CASSVAYSGFAGTEAFF. CDR3 DNA: TGTGCCAGCAGCGTAGCGTATAGCGGTTTCGCGGGCACTGAAGCTTTCTTT.

This clonotype was detected a few times. The chain recombines TRBV7-9 with TRBJ1-5; TRBD1 agrees at 9 bases. This CDR3 has 15 residues. The germline gives CDR1 SEHNR, CDR2 FQNEAQ (reference sequence). With 4 bases clipped from V and 5 bases from J, the junction kept 6 bases outside the gene matches. CDR3 amino acids: CASSWGTGRDQPQHF. The CDR3 coding sequence is TGTGCCAGCAGCTGGGGGACAGGGAGGGATCAGCCCCAGCATTTT.

In this sample, this clonotype turned up a few times. This chain connects TRBV19 to TRBJ1-2, with 7 bases that match TRBD1. The CDR3 contains 11 residues. The ends lost 10 bases at V and 6 bases at J; junction bases unmatched: 5. Germline-derived CDR1 and CDR2 are LNHDA and SQIVND (reference sequence). The CDR3 sequence is CATRDRDGYTF. The CDR3 DNA follows: TGTGCCACCCGTGACAGGGATGGCTACACCTTC.

This clonotype was picked up a small number of times. The chain recombines TRBV20-1 with TRBJ2-1; 10 bases are shared with TRBD2. The length of the CDR3 is 13 residues. The V gene's germline CDR1 is DFQATT and CDR2 SNEGSKA (reference sequence). The J segment lost 14 bases and the V segment lost 1 base, leaving 8 bases of the junction unmatched. The DNA of the CDR3 is TGCAGTGCTAGAGGGACGGGACTAGCGATTAAGTTCTTC. It translates to CSARGTGLAIKFF.

This clonotype was counted ten times or more. The CDR3 nucleotides read TGTGCCAGCAGCTTCGTCCGACCAAATGTGGCGACCCAGTACTTC. Translating gives CASSFVRPNVATQYF. This chain joins TRBV5-5 and TRBJ2-5, with D unresolved. The V and J ends lost 2 bases and 7 bases respectively, with 18 bases between them. CDR3 length: 15 amino acids. Germline V lookup: CDR1 SGHKS, CDR2 YYEKEE (reference sequence).

The rearrangement joins TRBV20-1 to TRBJ2-7; TRBD2 aligns across 9 bases. The CDR3 is made up of 12 amino acids. The ends lost 6 bases at V and 2 bases at J; junction bases unmatched: 2. In germline, CDR1 is DFQATT, CDR2 SNEGSKA (reference sequence). For the CDR3, the DNA is TGCAGTGCCGCTAGCGGGACCTACGAGCAGTACTTC. Protein: CSAASGTYEQYF.

V and J are TRBV6-1 and TRBJ2-3, with 7 bases matching TRBD2. With V trimmed by 3 bases and J by 2 bases, 14 bases remained unmatched. CDR3 length: 18 amino acids. Germline-derived CDR1 and CDR2 are MNHNS and SASEGT. Here the CDR3 DNA reads TGTGCCAGCAGTGATACGACTAGCCTGGGATATTACACAGATACGCAGTATTTT. It codes for CASSDTTSLGYYTDTQYF.

V usage is TRBV25-1 and J usage is TRBJ2-5; tentative D call: TRBD1 (6 bases). The CDR3 extends over 14 amino acids. Deletions cut 4 bases from V and 7 bases from J, with 16 bases between. Per germline, CDR1 MGHDK and CDR2 SYGVNS. The CDR3: CASSGDTSRGTQYF. In DNA, the CDR3 is TGTGCCAGCAGTGGGGACACATCAAGGGGGACCCAGTACTTC.

V usage is TRBV12-5 and J usage is TRBJ2-5, with a tentative D call TRBD2 (5 bases). V was clipped by 2 bases and J by 5 bases, with 12 bases between them. The CDR3 consists of 14 residues. CDR1 and CDR2 (germline): LGHNT, FRNRAP. The CDR3 DNA sequence: TGTGCTAGTGGTTTGCCGGAACTAGAGGAGACCCAGTACTTC. It codes for CASGLPELEETQYF.

This clonotype was seen a handful of times. The V and J genes are TRBV20-1 and TRBJ2-2; D possibly corresponds to TRBD1 (5 bases). Trimming took off 7 bases at V and 0 bases at J, with 9 bases between the two ends. CDR1 is DFQATT, CDR2 SNEGSKA, per germline (reference sequence). The CDR3 contains 13 residues. CDR3 bases: TGCAGTGTGAGGACACCGAACACCGGGGAGCTGTTTTTT. Translated: CSVRTPNTGELFF.

There are many counts of this clonotype. The chain joins TRBV12-3 or TRBV12-4 to TRBJ2-7; D gene uncertain. CDR3 length: 13 amino acids. V lost 3 bases and J 0 bases, leaving 6 bases between the germline ends. CDR3 coding DNA: TGTGCCAGCAGTTTTGGCAGCTCCTACGAGCAGTACTTC. This codes for CASSFGSSYEQYF.

This sequence joins TRBV9 and TRBJ1-3; 7 bases match TRBD1. In germline, CDR1 is SGDLS, CDR2 YYNGEE. The CDR3 is made up of 15 amino acids. V shed 4 bases, J shed 4 bases, and the junction held 8 bases outside the gene matches. Written as DNA, the CDR3 is TGTGCCAGCAGCCCCACCGACAGGGAAGGAAACACCATATATTTT. It translates to CASSPTDREGNTIYF.

This clonotype was picked up a small number of times. The V and J genes are TRBV7-6 and TRBJ2-3, with D tentatively TRBD1 or TRBD2 (7 bases each). The CDR3 runs to 15 residues. CDR1 is SGHVS and CDR2 is FNYEAQ in the germline V gene. V dropped 7 bases and J dropped 3 bases, with 17 bases sitting between them. CDR3 residues: CASTQGGGRTDTQYF. The CDR3, as DNA: TGTGCCAGCACTCAGGGGGGGGGCCGGACAGATACGCAGTATTTT.

Ten or more counts support this clonotype. The chain employs TRBV12-3 or TRBV12-4 and TRBJ2-5; no clear D. The CDR3 loop spans 16 amino acids. V dropped 6 bases and J dropped 5 bases, with 22 bases sitting between them. CDR3 protein: CASSLGNIFDSETQYF. CDR3 DNA: TGTGCCAGCAGCCTAGGGAACATCTTTGATTCGGAGACCCAGTACTTC.

The rearrangement uses TRBV29-1 and TRBJ2-1, with 7 bases fitting TRBD2. The CDR3 is 12 residues long. J lost 10 bases, V lost 5 bases, and 8 bases had no gene match. Germline V gene data show CDR1 as SQVTM and CDR2 as ANQGSEA. The chain's CDR3 is CSVIGRFGEQFF. For the CDR3, the DNA is TGCAGCGTTATCGGGAGGTTCGGCGAGCAGTTCTTC.

This clonotype was counted a few times. This CDR3 is CASSQESLYIFPWGGLGIWNEQFF. The CDR3 DNA is TGTGCCAGCAGCCAAGAATCCTTATATATATTCCCCTGGGGGGGCCTAGGGATATGGAATGAGCAGTTCTTC. The genes are TRBV14 and TRBJ2-1, with a possible D match to TRBD2 (7 bases). CDR1 is SGHDN and CDR2 is FVKESK in the germline V gene. The CDR3 has 24 residues. Trimming stripped 0 bases from V and 7 bases from J, with 40 bases between.

V gene TRBV20-1 combines with J gene TRBJ2-5; D call uncertain. Germline V lookup: CDR1 DFQATT, CDR2 SNEGSKA (reference sequence). This CDR3 contains 12 residues. V gave up 3 bases and J gave up 4 bases, with 9 bases separating them. The DNA of the CDR3 is TGCAGTGCTAGTCCTTATTCAGAGACCCAGTACTTC. This gives the protein CSASPYSETQYF.